This T cell receptor beta chain was documented in a study of T cell changes during pregnancy in multiple sclerosis. Repertoires were generated with immunoSEQ multiplex PCR, while TCRdb's copy carries only in-frame clones and drops some. In the table there are about 87,000 clones, 85% to 95% of which are singletons. The germline CDR1 and CDR2 sequences are MDHEN and SYDVKM. The CDR3 has 16 amino acids. J gave up 2 bases and V 5 bases, and 7 bases lay outside the gene matches. This sample comprised peripheral blood, obtained in the third trimester of pregnancy. V usage is TRBV28 and J usage is TRBJ2-3; 10 bases are shared with TRBD1. This TCR derives from a female donor in good health, enrolled as a control in a pregnancy study. This CDR3 is CASSQWTGGSTDTQYF. In nucleotides, the CDR3 is TGTGCCAGCAGTCAATGGACAGGGGGGTCCACAGATACGCAGTATTTT. The full variable domain, its missing parts supplied by reference TRBV28 and TRBJ2-3, is DVKVTQSSRYLVKRTGEKVFLECVQDMDHENMFWYRQDPGLGLRLIYFSYDVKMKEKGDIPEGYSVSREKKERFSLILESASTNQTSMYLCASSQWTGGSTDTQYFGPGTRLTVL.